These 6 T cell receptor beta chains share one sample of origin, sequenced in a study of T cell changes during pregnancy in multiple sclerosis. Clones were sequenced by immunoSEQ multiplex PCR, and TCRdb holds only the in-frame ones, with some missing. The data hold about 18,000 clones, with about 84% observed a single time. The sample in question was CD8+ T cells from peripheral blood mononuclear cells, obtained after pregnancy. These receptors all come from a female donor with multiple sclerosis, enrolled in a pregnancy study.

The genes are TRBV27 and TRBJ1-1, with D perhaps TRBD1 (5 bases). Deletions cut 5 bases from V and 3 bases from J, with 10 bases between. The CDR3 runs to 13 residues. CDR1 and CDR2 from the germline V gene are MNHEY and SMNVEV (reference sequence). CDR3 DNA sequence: TGTGCCAGCAGTCCACAGGCGTACACTGAAGCTTTCTTT. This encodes CASSPQAYTEAFF.

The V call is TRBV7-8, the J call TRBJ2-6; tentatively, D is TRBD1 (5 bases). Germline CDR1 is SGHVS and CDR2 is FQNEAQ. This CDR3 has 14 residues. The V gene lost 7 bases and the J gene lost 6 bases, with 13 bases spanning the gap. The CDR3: CASTSWGMANVLTF. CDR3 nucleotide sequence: TGTGCCAGCACCTCGTGGGGCATGGCCAACGTCCTGACTTTC.

The CDR3 here is CASRGLSGGHYHYEQYF. In DNA, the CDR3 is TGTGCCAGCAGGGGTCTTAGCGGGGGGCATTATCACTACGAGCAGTACTTC. The rearrangement uses TRBV27 and TRBJ2-7; 10 bases map to TRBD2. V lost 6 bases and J lost 3; bases outside the gene matches: 14. The CDR3 is 17 amino acids. Germline V lookup: CDR1 MNHEY, CDR2 SMNVEV (reference sequence).

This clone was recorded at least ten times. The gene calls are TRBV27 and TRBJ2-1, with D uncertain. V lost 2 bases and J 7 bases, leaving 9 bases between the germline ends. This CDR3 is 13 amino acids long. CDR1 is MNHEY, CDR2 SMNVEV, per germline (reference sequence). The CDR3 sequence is CASSLTFRNEQFF. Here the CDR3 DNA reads TGTGCCAGCAGTTTAACATTTCGAAATGAGCAGTTCTTC.

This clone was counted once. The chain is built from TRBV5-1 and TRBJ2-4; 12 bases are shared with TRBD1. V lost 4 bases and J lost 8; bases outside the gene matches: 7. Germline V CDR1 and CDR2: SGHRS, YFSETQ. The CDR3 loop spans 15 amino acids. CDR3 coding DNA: TGCGCCAGCAGCCCCGGGACAGGGGGCTTGGACATTCAGTACTTC. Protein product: CASSPGTGGLDIQYF.

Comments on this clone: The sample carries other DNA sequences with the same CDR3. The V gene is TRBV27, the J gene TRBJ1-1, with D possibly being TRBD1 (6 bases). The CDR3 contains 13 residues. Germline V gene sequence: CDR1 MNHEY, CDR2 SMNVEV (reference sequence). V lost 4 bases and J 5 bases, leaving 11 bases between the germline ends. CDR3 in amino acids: CASSWGRGTEAFF. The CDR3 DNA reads TGTGCCAGCAGTTGGGGGCGTGGGACTGAAGCTTTCTTT.